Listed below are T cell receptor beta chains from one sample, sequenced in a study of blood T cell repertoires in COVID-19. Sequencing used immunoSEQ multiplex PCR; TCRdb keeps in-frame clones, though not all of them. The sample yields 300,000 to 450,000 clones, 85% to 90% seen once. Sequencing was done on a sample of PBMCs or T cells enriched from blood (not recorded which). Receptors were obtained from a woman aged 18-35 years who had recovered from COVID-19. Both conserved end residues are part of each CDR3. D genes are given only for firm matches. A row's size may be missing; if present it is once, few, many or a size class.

CASSKGHKSKPQHF	TGTGCCAGCAGCAAAGGACATAAAAGTAAGCCCCAGCATTTT	NA	TRBJ1-5	NA	TRBV21-1
CASSVRDTGDEQFF	TGTGCCAGCAGCGTACGGGACACAGGGGATGAGCAGTTCTTC	TRBD1	TRBJ2-1	NA	TRBV7-8
CASSLIRSYGREVSYEQYF	TGTGCCAGCAGCTTAATCCGATCGTATGGCAGGGAAGTCTCCTACGAGCAGTACTTC	NA	TRBJ2-7	NA	TRBV11-2
CASTPSGTYGYTF	TGTGCCAGCACTCCTAGCGGGACATATGGCTACACCTTC	NA	TRBJ1-2	few	TRBV12-3/TRBV12-4
CASSFPTSGGYQETQYF	TGTGCCAGCAGCTTCCCGACTAGCGGGGGGTACCAAGAGACCCAGTACTTC	TRBD2	TRBJ2-5	once	TRBV7-9
CASSGGGSQPQHF	TGTGCCAGCAGTGGGGGGGGGTCGCAGCCCCAGCATTTT	NA	TRBJ1-5	NA	TRBV25-1
CASSFGGEQYF	TGTGCCAGCAGTTTCGGGGGGGAGCAGTACTTC	TRBD2	TRBJ2-7	NA	TRBV27
CASSWRRRSSYEQYF	TGTGCCAGCAGCTGGAGGAGGCGGAGCTCCTACGAGCAGTACTTC	NA	TRBJ2-7	NA	TRBV5-8
CASSQYSSSFYGYTF	TGCGCCAGCAGCCAGTACAGCTCCAGCTTCTATGGCTACACCTTC	NA	TRBJ1-2	NA	TRBV4-1
CAIRDRGENTEAFF	TGTGCCATCAGAGACAGGGGTGAGAACACTGAAGCTTTCTTT	TRBD1	TRBJ1-1	NA	TRBV10-3
CASRRNLNTEAFF	TGTGCCAGCAGGCGAAACCTGAACACTGAAGCTTTCTTT	NA	TRBJ1-1	once	TRBV27
CASSRVYSSGNTIYF	TGTGCCAGCAGCCGAGTATACAGCTCTGGAAACACCATATATTTT	NA	TRBJ1-3	few	TRBV7-9
CASRDFRDSPTNEQFF	TGTGCCAGCAGGGACTTTCGGGACAGCCCCACAAATGAGCAGTTCTTC	TRBD1	TRBJ2-1	NA	TRBV14
CASSQDGWSSLFF	TGTGCCAGCAGCCAAGATGGATGGAGTTCCCTGTTTTTT	NA	TRBJ1-4	NA	TRBV4-2
CASSPGGQETQYF	TGTGCCAGCAGCCCAGGGGGCCAAGAGACCCAGTACTTC	TRBD1	TRBJ2-5	NA	TRBV11-2
CASSLGPGTAYGYTF	TGTGCCAGCAGCTTAGGTCCGGGGACAGCCTATGGCTACACCTTC	TRBD1	TRBJ1-2	once	TRBV7-2
CASSLAGRRDEKLFF	TGCGCCAGCAGCTTGGCAGGGAGGAGGGATGAAAAACTGTTTTTT	NA	TRBJ1-4	NA	TRBV5-1
CASSYGRRTNTGELFF	TGTGCCAGCAGTTACGGGCGCAGGACGAACACCGGGGAGCTGTTTTTT	NA	TRBJ2-2	once	TRBV6-5
CASSESWSGDMTDTEAFF	TGCGCCAGCAGTGAGAGTTGGTCAGGGGATATGACCGACACTGAAGCTTTCTTT	NA	TRBJ1-1	NA	TRBV10-2
CASSVTGNNEKLFF	TGTGCCAGCAGCGTAACAGGGAATAATGAAAAACTGTTTTTT	NA	TRBJ1-4	NA	TRBV7-2
CASSLSFGQGYYGYTF	TGTGCCAGCAGTTTATCTTTCGGACAGGGATACTATGGCTACACCTTC	TRBD1	TRBJ1-2	NA	TRBV27
CSVEVVNSGYTF	TGCAGCGTTGAGGTAGTGAACAGTGGCTACACCTTC	NA	TRBJ1-2	NA	TRBV29-1
CASSLARASDSTDTQYF	TGTGCCAGCAGCTTGGCCCGGGCTAGCGATAGCACAGATACGCAGTATTTT	NA	TRBJ2-3	NA	TRBV5-4
CASNQPGGGPSYGYTF	TGTGCCAGCAACCAACCGGGCGGGGGGCCAAGCTATGGCTACACCTTC	NA	TRBJ1-2	NA	TRBV5-6
CASSQGKGDEQYF	TGCGCCAGCAGCCAAGGGAAAGGGGACGAGCAGTACTTC	NA	TRBJ2-7	once	TRBV4-3
CASMIAADTQYF	TGTGCCAGCATGATAGCCGCAGATACGCAGTATTTT	NA	TRBJ2-3	NA	TRBV28
CASSHRDRGPRGPNSPLHF	TGTGCCAGCAGCCACCGGGACAGGGGGCCGAGGGGACCAAATTCACCCCTCCACTTT	TRBD1	TRBJ1-6	NA	TRBV3-1/TRBV3-2
CASSFWGGLDVQYF	TGTGCCAGCAGCTTCTGGGGGGGCCTCGACGTGCAGTACTTC	NA	TRBJ2-7	NA	TRBV5-6
CSVRDTEAFF	TGCAGCGTCCGCGACACTGAAGCTTTCTTT	NA	TRBJ1-1	NA	TRBV29-1
CASSPQPTSGGNTGELFF	TGTGCCAGCAGCCCCCAACCTACTAGCGGGGGGAACACCGGGGAGCTGTTTTTT	TRBD2	TRBJ2-2	NA	TRBV7-2
CASSTGGGSNQPQHF	TGTGCCAGTAGTACGGGTGGGGGGAGCAATCAGCCCCAGCATTTT	NA	TRBJ1-5	few	TRBV19
CATSRGDRGRKGGYTF	TGTGCCACCAGCAGAGGGGACAGGGGCCGCAAAGGAGGCTACACCTTC	TRBD1	TRBJ1-2	NA	TRBV15
CASSPGTGGNQPQHF	TGTGCCAGCAGCCCGGGGACAGGTGGCAATCAGCCCCAGCATTTT	TRBD1	TRBJ1-5	NA	TRBV7-2
CASSLDNSYEQYF	TGTGCCAGCAGCTTAGATAACTCTTACGAGCAGTACTTC	NA	TRBJ2-7	NA	TRBV11-3
CASTGYNEQFF	TGTGCCAGCACAGGGTACAATGAGCAGTTCTTC	NA	TRBJ2-1	few	TRBV3-1/TRBV3-2
CASSQTRETDTEAFF	TGTGCCAGCAGCCAAACCAGGGAAACGGACACTGAAGCTTTCTTT	NA	TRBJ1-1	NA	TRBV3-1/TRBV3-2
CATGGQGGGRNTEAFF	TGTGCCACCGGGGGACAGGGGGGAGGAAGGAACACTGAAGCTTTCTTT	TRBD1	TRBJ1-1	once	TRBV24-1
CASSQEGDTEAFF	TGCGCCAGCAGCCAAGAAGGGGACACTGAAGCTTTCTTT	NA	TRBJ1-1	NA	TRBV4-3
CASSLVAGLMNTEAFF	TGTGCCAGCAGCTTAGTGGCAGGCCTTATGAACACTGAAGCTTTCTTT	NA	TRBJ1-1	few	TRBV7-2
CASSPGTGINSGYTF	TGTGCCAGCAGTCCTGGGACAGGCATCAATTCTGGCTACACCTTC	TRBD1	TRBJ1-2	NA	TRBV27
CASSLGGQTNEKLFF	TGTGCCAGCAGCTTGGGGGGGCAAACTAATGAAAAACTGTTTTTT	NA	TRBJ1-4	NA	TRBV5-6
CASSPELSGVTDTQYF	TGTGCCAGCAGTCCCGAACTTAGCGGGGTCACAGATACGCAGTATTTT	TRBD2	TRBJ2-3	NA	TRBV3-1/TRBV3-2
CASSLETGQRYEQYF	TGTGCCAGCAGCCTAGAGACAGGACAACGCTACGAGCAGTACTTC	NA	TRBJ2-7	NA	TRBV11-2
CASKKGQSINEQYF	TGTGCCAGCAAGAAGGGACAGTCAATTAACGAGCAGTACTTC	NA	TRBJ2-7	NA	TRBV21-1
CASSPFGNQPQHF	TGTGCCAGCAGTCCCTTTGGCAATCAGCCCCAGCATTTT	NA	TRBJ1-5	NA	TRBV7-2
CATRGDTGTGTYEQYF	TGCGCCACCCGCGGGGATACCGGGACAGGGACTTACGAGCAGTACTTC	TRBD1	TRBJ2-7	NA	TRBV4-1
CSVSYRGRNEQYF	TGCAGCGTTTCTTACAGGGGGAGGAACGAGCAGTACTTC	TRBD1	TRBJ2-7	NA	TRBV29-1
CASSWDGLAGTYEQYF	TGTGCCAGCAGTTGGGACGGACTAGCGGGAACCTACGAGCAGTACTTC	TRBD2	TRBJ2-7	NA	TRBV6-2/TRBV6-3
CASGPGGRNSPLHF	TGTGCTAGTGGGCCGGGAGGGAGGAATTCACCCCTCCACTTT	NA	TRBJ1-6	few	TRBV12-5
CASSLWVGELTF	TGTGCCAGCAGTTTATGGGTTGGGGAGCTCACCTTC	NA	TRBJ1-2	NA	TRBV12-3/TRBV12-4
CASSTKLAPRHEQYF	TGTGCCAGCAGTACTAAACTAGCCCCTAGACACGAGCAGTACTTC	NA	TRBJ2-7	few	TRBV2
CASRPAGSSGNTIYF	TGTGCCAGCCGACCGGCGGGGAGCTCTGGAAACACCATATATTTT	NA	TRBJ1-3	NA	TRBV2
CASSLFGGGDTQYF	TGTGCCAGCAGTTTATTTGGGGGCGGAGATACGCAGTATTTT	NA	TRBJ2-3	NA	TRBV27
CASIGTGDQPQHF	TGTGCCAGCATCGGAACAGGGGATCAGCCCCAGCATTTT	TRBD1	TRBJ1-5	NA	TRBV6-4
CATSRQGIWGYTF	TGTGCCACCAGCCGACAGGGAATTTGGGGGTACACCTTC	TRBD1	TRBJ1-2	NA	TRBV15
CASIHPTGQGYVRETQYF	TGTGCCAGCATCCACCCGACCGGACAGGGATACGTGAGGGAGACCCAGTACTTC	TRBD1	TRBJ2-5	NA	TRBV27
CASGWRDRINEKLFF	TGTGCCAGCGGTTGGAGGGACAGAATTAATGAAAAACTGTTTTTT	TRBD1	TRBJ1-4	NA	TRBV7-9
CASSVVNTEAFF	TGTGCCAGCAGTGTAGTGAACACTGAAGCTTTCTTT	NA	TRBJ1-1	NA	TRBV2
CASSQRGRGNYNEQFF	TGCGCCAGCAGCCAAAGGGGCAGGGGGAACTACAATGAGCAGTTCTTC	TRBD1	TRBJ2-1	NA	TRBV4-1
CASSEGGIYGYTF	TGTGCCAGCAGCGAGGGGGGGATCTATGGCTACACCTTC	NA	TRBJ1-2	NA	TRBV6-5